Presented here are 5 T cell receptor beta chains from one specimen sequenced in a study of regulatory T cells in long-lasting Graves disease. CDR3 regions were amplified by Arm-PCR using iRepertoire HTBI primers to build TCR beta libraries. TCRdb re-derived calls from the multiplex PCR reads in MiXCR, one entry per CDR3 protein. The data contain a few hundred thousand distinct CDR3 sequences, approximately 12% of them singletons. Stated time point: newly diagnosed GD, antithyroid drugs for less than 3 months. The authors made the TCR library using RNA they extracted from PBMCs. The data also belong to a second study, concerning T cells in Graves' hyperthyroidism and ophthalmopathy.

This specimen was peripheral blood mononuclear cells (PBMCs), taken at new diagnosis, from a patient treated with antithyroid drugs. These TCRs come from a woman aged 18-29 years with Graves disease.

The chain uses TRBV5-1 and TRBJ2-1; 10 bases are shared with TRBD2. The CDR3 runs to 19 residues. V shed 4 bases and J 4 bases; nucleotides not matched to a gene: 17. The germline gives CDR1 SGHRS, CDR2 YFSETQ. The CDR3 spells CASSLGILVLAGKYNEQFF. The CDR3 DNA reads as TGCGCCAGCAGCCTTGGTATTTTGGTACTAGCGGGGAAGTACAATGAGCAGTTCTTC.

This clonotype was counted between two and nine times. Germline and junction disagree at one end, which may indicate a read error. This rearrangement joins TRBV20-1 to TRBJ2-1; 14 bases map to TRBD2. This CDR3 is built from 19 residues. Germline-derived CDR1 and CDR2 are DFQATT and SNEGSKA (reference sequence). DNA for the CDR3: TGCAGTGCTAGTCGACTCGGGACTAGCGGGAGTAGGTCCTACAATGAGCGGTTCTTC. Translating gives CSASRLGTSGSRSYNERFF.

This clonotype was found many times. The chain couples TRBV7-9 to TRBJ1-1, with D perhaps matching TRBD1 (6 bases). The CDR3 length is 15 residues. Looked up from germline, CDR1 is SEHNR and CDR2 is FQNEAQ (reference sequence). The V and J ends lost 5 bases and 4 bases respectively, with 17 bases between them. CDR3 DNA: TGTGCCAGCAGCCCGCAACAGGGAGACACCACTGAAGCTTTCTTT. Encoded protein: CASSPQQGDTTEAFF.

This clonotype was observed at least ten times. This chain joins TRBV19 and TRBJ1-2; weak D call: TRBD1 (5 bases). The CDR3 loop spans 15 amino acids. The germline gives CDR1 LNHDA, CDR2 SQIVND (reference sequence). V was shortened by 6 bases and J by 3 bases, with 17 bases between the two germline ends. The CDR3 spells CASRKMGGRDYGYTF. Written as DNA, the CDR3 is TGTGCCAGTAGAAAGATGGGGGGTCGAGACTATGGCTACACCTTC.

This rearrangement joins TRBV19 to TRBJ2-1; D is possibly TRBD2 (6 bases). The germline V gene has CDR1 LNHDA and CDR2 SQIVND (reference sequence). The CDR3 has 16 amino acids. V lost 1 base and J lost 3, with 13 bases in between. CDR3 DNA: TGTGCCAGTAGTATAGTCCCGGGACTCAGCTACAATGAGCAGTTCTTC. Protein product: CASSIVPGLSYNEQFF.